This T cell receptor beta chain was sequenced in a study of monozygotic twins with inflammatory bowel disease. For each CDR3 protein, TCRdb gives one entry from its re-call of the 5' RACE reads, without DNA. Listed are around 410,000 distinct CDR3 sequences; around 2.5% falls within the top ten. Comments on this clonotype: Its antigen remains unidentified.

Study conclusions and caveats: The analysis yielded no support for one strong signal or clonotype associated with IBD.

Germline CDR1 is SSHAT and CDR2 is FNYEAQ (reference sequence). CDR3 length equals 14 residues. The chain links TRBV7-7 to TRBJ2-5; no DNA is available, so the TRBD1 call from TCRdb remains unchecked. The sequence was obtained from a human donor with ulcerative colitis or Crohn's disease, or a healthy co-twin of an affected twin (not recorded which). Sequencing was done on a sample of blood. This CDR3 reads CASSPSGPQETQYF.